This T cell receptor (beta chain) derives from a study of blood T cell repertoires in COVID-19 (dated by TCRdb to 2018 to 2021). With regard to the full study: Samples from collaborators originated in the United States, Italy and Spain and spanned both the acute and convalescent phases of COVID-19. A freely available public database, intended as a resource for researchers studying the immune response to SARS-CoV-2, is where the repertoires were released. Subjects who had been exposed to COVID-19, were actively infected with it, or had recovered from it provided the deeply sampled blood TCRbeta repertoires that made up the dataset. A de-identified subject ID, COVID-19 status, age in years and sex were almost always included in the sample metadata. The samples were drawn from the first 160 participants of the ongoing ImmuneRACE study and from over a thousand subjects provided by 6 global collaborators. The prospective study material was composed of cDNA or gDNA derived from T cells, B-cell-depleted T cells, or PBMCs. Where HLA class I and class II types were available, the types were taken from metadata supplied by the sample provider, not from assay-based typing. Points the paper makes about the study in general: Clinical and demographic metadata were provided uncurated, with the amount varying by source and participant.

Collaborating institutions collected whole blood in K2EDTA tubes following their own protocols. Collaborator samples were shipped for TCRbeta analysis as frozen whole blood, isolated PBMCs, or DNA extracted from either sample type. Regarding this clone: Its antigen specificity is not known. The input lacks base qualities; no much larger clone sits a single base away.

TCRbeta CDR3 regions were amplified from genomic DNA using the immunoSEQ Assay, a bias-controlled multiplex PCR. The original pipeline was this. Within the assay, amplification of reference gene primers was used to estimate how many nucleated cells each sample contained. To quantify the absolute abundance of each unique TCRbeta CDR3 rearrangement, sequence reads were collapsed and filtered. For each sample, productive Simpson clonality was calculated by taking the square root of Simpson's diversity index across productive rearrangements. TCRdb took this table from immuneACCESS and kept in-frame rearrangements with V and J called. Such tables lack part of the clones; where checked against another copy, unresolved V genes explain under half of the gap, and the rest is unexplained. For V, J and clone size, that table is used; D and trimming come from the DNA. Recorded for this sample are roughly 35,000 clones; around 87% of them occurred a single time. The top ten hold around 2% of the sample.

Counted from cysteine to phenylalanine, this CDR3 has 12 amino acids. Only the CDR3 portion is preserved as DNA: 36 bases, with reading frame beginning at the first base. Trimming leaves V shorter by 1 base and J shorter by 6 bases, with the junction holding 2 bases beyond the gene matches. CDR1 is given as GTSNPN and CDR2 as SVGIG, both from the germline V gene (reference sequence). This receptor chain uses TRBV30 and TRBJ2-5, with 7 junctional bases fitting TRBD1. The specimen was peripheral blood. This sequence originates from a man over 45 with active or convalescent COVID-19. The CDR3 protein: CAWSDRGQTQYF. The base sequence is TGTGCCTGGAGTGACAGGGGACAGACCCAGTACTTC.